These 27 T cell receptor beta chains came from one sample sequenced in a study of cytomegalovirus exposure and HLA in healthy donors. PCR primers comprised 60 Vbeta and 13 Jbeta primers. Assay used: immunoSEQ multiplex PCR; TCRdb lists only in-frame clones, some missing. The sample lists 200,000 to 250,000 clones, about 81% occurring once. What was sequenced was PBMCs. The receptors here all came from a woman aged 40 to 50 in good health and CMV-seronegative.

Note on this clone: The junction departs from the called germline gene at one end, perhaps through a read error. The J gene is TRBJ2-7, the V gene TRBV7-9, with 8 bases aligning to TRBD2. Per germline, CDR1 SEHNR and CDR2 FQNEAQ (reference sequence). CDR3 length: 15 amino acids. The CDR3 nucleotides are TGTTCCAGCACTCCTCCTAGCGGGTCTTCCTACGAGCAGTACTTC. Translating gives CSSTPPSGSSYEQYF.

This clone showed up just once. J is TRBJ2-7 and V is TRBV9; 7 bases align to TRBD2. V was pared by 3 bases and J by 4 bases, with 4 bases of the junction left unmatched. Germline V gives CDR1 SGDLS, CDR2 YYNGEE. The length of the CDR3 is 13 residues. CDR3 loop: CASSGAGRYEQYF. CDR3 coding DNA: TGTGCCAGCAGCGGAGCGGGACGGTACGAGCAGTACTTC.

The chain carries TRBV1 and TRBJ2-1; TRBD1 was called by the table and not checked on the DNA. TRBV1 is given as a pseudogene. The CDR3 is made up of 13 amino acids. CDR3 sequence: CTRNGPRGHEQFF. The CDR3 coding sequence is TGCACCAGGAACGGGCCAAGGGGCCATGAGCAGTTCTTC.

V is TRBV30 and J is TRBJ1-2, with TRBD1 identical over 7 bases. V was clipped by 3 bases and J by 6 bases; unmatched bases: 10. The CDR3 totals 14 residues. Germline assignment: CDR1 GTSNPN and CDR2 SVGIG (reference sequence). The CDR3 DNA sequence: TGTGCCTGGAGCCTTTCGGGACAGCCCAATGGCTACACCTTC. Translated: CAWSLSGQPNGYTF.

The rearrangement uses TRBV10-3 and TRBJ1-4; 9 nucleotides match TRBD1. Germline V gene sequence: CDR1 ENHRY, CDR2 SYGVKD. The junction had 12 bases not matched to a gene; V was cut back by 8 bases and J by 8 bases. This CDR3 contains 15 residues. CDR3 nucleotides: TGTGCCATCTCATTTTCCGGACAGGGGCGCGAAAAACTGTTTTTT. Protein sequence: CAISFSGQGREKLFF.

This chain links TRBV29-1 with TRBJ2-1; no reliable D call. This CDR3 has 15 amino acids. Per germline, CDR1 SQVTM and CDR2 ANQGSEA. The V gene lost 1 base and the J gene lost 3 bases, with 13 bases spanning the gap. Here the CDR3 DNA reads TGCAGCGTTGAAGGTGAACAGTCCTACTACAATGAGCAGTTCTTC. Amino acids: CSVEGEQSYYNEQFF.

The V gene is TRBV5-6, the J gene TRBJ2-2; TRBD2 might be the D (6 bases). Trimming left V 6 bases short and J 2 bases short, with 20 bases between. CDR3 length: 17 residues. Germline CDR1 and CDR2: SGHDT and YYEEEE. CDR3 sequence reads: CASTLGGVGRNTGELFF. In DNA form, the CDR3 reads TGTGCCAGCACCTTAGGCGGGGTGGGGAGAAACACCGGGGAGCTGTTTTTT. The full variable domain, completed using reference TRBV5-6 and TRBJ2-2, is DAGVTQSPTHLIKTRGQQVTLRCSPKSGHDTVSWYQQALGQGPQFIFQYYEEEERQRGNFPDRFSGHQFPNYSSELNVNALLLGDSALYLCASTLGGVGRNTGELFFGEGSRLTVL.

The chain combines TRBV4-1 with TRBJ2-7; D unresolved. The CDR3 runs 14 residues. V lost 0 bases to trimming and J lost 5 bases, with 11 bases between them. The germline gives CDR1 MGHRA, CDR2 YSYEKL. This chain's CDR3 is CASSQDPRFDEQYF. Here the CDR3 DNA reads TGCGCCAGCAGCCAAGATCCCCGGTTTGACGAGCAGTACTTC.

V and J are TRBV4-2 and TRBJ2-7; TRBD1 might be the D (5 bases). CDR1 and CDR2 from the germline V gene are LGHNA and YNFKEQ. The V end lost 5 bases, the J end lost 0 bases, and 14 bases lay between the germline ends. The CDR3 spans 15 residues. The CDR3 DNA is TGTGCCAGCAGCATAGGGGCTTCCTACTCCTACGAGCAGTACTTC. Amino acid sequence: CASSIGASYSYEQYF.

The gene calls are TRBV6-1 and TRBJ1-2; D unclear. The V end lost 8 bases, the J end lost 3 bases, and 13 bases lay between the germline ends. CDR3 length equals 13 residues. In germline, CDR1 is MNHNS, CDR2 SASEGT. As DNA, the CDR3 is TGTGCCAGCGCGGGAGAGGGCCACTATGGCTACACCTTC. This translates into CASAGEGHYGYTF.

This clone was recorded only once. CDR3 sequence (DNA): TGTGCCAGTAAGAGGGACAGGGGCTCCTACGAGCAGTACTTC. Protein product: CASKRDRGSYEQYF. This chain joins TRBV19 and TRBJ2-7; 10 bases map to TRBD1. The trim removed 7 bases at V and 0 bases at J, leaving 3 bases unmatched. Germline V gene data show CDR1 as LNHDA and CDR2 as SQIVND (reference sequence). CDR3 size: 14 residues.

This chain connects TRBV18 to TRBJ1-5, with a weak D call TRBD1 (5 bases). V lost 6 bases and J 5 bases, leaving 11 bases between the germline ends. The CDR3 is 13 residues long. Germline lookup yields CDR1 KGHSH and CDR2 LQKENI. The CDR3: CASSRGSDQPQHF. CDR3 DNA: TGTGCCAGCTCCCGGGGGTCCGATCAGCCCCAGCATTTT.

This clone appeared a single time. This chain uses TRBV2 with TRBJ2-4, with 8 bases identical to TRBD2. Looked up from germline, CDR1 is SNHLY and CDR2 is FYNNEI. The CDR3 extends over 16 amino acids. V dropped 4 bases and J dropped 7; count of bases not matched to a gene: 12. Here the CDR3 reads CASSGIPPGGQNIQYF. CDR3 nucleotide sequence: TGTGCCAGCAGTGGCATCCCCCCGGGAGGGCAGAACATTCAGTACTTC.

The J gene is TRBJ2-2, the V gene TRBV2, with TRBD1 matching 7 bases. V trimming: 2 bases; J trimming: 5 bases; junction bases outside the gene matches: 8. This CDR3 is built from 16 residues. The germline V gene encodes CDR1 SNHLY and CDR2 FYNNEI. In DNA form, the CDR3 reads TGTGCCAGCAGTGAAAGGGGACAGCGTGAGACCGGGGAGCTGTTTTTT. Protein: CASSERGQRETGELFF.

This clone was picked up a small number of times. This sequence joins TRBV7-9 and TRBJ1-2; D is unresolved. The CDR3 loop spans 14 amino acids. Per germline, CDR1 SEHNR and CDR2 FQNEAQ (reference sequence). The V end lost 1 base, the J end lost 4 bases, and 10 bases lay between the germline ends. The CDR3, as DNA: TGTGCCAGCAGCTTAGTGGGCAGCAGCTATGGCTACACCTTC. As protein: CASSLVGSSYGYTF. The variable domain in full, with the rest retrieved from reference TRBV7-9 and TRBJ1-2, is DTGVSQNPRHKITKRGQNVTFRCDPISEHNRLYWYRQTLGQGPEFLTYFQNEAQLEKSRLLSDRFSAERPKGSFSTLEIQRTEQGDSAMYLCASSLVGSSYGYTFGSGTRLTVV.

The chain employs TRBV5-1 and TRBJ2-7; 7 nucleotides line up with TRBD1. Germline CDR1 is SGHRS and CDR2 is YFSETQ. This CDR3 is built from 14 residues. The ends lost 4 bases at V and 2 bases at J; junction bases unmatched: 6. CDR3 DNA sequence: TGCGCCAGCAGCGAAACCGGGACAGCCTACGAGCAGTACTTC. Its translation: CASSETGTAYEQYF.

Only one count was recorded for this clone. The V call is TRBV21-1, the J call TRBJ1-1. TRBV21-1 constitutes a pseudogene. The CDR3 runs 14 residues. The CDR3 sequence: CASSPRSSTAEAFF. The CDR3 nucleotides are TGTGCCAGCAGCCCCCGATCGTCTACGGCTGAAGCTTTCTTT.

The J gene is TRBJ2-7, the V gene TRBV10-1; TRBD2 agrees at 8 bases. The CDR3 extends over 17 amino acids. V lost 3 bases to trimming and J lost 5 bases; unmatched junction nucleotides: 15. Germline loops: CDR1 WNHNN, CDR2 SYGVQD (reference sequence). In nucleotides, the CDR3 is TGCGCCAGCAGTGAAGGCCCAGCGGGAGTGAGGAAGGACGAGCAGTACTTC. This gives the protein CASSEGPAGVRKDEQYF.

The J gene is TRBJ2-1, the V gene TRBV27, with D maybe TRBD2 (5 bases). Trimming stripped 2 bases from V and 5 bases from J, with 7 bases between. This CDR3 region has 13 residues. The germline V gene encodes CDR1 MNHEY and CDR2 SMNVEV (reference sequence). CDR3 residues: CASSLHGDNEQFF. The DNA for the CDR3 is TGTGCCAGCAGTTTACACGGGGACAATGAGCAGTTCTTC.

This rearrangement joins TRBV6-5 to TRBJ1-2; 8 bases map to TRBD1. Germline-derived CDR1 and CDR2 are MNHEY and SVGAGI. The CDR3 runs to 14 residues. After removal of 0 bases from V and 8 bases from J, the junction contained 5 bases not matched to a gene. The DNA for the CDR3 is TGTGCCAGCAGTTACTCCGGTACAGGGGGAGGCTACACCTTC. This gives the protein CASSYSGTGGGYTF.

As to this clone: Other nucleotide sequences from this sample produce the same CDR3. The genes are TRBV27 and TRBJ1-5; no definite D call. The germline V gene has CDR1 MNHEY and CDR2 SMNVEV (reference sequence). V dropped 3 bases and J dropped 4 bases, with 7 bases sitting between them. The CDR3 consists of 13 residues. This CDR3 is CASSFGGNQPQHF. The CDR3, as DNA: TGTGCCAGCAGTTTCGGCGGTAATCAGCCCCAGCATTTT.

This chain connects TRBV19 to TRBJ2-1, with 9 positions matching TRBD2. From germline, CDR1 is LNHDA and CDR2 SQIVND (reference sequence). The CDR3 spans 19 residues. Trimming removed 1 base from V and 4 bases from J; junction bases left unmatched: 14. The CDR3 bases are TGTGCCAGTAGTATAGGATTGAAAAGGGCGGGAGGGCCGTACAATGAGCAGTTCTTC. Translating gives CASSIGLKRAGGPYNEQFF.

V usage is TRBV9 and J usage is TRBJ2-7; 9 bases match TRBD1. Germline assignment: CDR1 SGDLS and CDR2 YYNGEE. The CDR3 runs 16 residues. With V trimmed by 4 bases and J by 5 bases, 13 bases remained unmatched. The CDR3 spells CASSSTPGQGKDEQYF. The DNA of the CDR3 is TGTGCCAGCAGCTCCACACCGGGACAGGGTAAGGACGAGCAGTACTTC. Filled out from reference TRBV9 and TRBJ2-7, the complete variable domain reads DSGVTQTPKHLITATGQRVTLRCSPRSGDLSVYWYQQSLDQGLQFLIQYYNGEERAKGNILERFSAQQFPDLHSELNLSSLELGDSALYFCASSSTPGQGKDEQYFGPGTRLTVT.

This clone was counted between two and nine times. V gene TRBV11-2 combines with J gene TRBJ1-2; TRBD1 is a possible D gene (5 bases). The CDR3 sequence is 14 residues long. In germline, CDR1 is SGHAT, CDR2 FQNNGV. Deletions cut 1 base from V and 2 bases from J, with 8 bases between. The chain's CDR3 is CASSLGWGNYGYTF. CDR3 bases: TGTGCCAGCAGCTTAGGTTGGGGCAACTATGGCTACACCTTC. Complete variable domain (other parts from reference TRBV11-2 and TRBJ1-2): EAGVAQSPRYKIIEKRQSVAFWCNPISGHATLYWYQQILGQGPKLLIQFQNNGVVDDSQLPKDRFSAERLKGVDSTLKIQPAKLEDSAVYLCASSLGWGNYGYTFGSGTRLTVV.

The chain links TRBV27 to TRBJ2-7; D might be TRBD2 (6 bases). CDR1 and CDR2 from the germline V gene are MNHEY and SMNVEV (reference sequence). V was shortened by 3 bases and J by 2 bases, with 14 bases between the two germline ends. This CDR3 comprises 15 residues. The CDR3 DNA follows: TGTGCCAGCAGTTTGTTGGGCGGGGAGACCTACGAGCAGTACTTC. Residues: CASSLLGGETYEQYF.

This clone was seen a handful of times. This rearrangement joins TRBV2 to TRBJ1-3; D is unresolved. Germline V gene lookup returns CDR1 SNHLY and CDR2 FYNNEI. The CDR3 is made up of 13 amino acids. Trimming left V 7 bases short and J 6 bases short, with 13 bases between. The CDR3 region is CASTGLFANTIYF. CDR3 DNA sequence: TGTGCCAGCACAGGTCTATTCGCAAACACCATATATTTT.

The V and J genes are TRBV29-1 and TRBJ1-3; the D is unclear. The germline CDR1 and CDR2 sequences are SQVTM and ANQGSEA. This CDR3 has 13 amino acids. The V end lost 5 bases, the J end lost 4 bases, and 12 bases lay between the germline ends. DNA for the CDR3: TGCAGCGTTCTGCGGGGTTCGGGAAACACCATATATTTT. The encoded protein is CSVLRGSGNTIYF.